The entry that follows covers one T cell receptor (beta chain) sequence. Its antigen is unknown. Base qualities are not recorded, but no much larger clone differs from it by a single base. The data derive from a study of shared clonotypes between healthy human individuals (dated by TCRdb to the early 2020s). Study-level background: The cohort comprised a couple of women and three men aged 18 to 49 years. Blood TCR repertoires of roughly 5 healthy adults were deeply sequenced to estimate repertoire size and the extent of clonotype sharing between individuals. To increase sequencing depth and limit assay-specific biases, TCR repertoire library preparation and sequencing were carried out by different laboratories using diverse techniques. Between about 0.8 and 9.5 billion PBMCs per donor were obtained by leukapheresis.

TCR CDR3 regions were amplified from genomic DNA by multiplex PCR using the deep immunoSEQ assay. For each cell subset, the extracted genomic DNA was distributed evenly across all wells of several immunoSEQ 96-well plates, and each plate served as one replicate. For unsorted PBMC, approximately 290 ng of genomic DNA, equivalent to roughly 30,000 T cell genomes, went into each replicate PCR. Genomic DNA from unsorted PBMC was sequenced over ten immunoSEQ deep assay plates. Purified libraries were measured with a Qubit 3.0 fluorometer, size-checked on a Bioanalyzer 2100, and measured again with the KAPA Library Quantification kit. Every immunoSEQ 96-well plate was sequenced on a dedicated single-read 150-cycle Illumina NextSeq 550 flow cell. As for the original processing: The immunoSEQ output contained only junctional sequences without quality scores, so filtering could not match that applied to full-length reads. Sequences were annotated with PyIR, a Python wrapper for IgBLAST v1.9, and V/J genes and CDR3 were assigned using IMGT germline references. Reads with weak V/J assignments (E-value above 1e-6), missing CDR3, stop codons, out-of-frame junctions, or ambiguous translated residues were removed. V3J clonotypes were defined by identical inferred V gene, J gene, and CDR3 amino acid sequence. To compute the percentage overlap between repertoires, the number of shared unique clonotypes was divided by the size of the smaller repertoire. Richness of each repertoire was evaluated using RTK rarefaction, the Chao1 estimator, and Recon v2.1 estimates of unobserved clonotypes. TCRdb holds this immuneACCESS table with in-frame rearrangements only. Some clones are missing; in checked studies, unresolved V genes explain under half, and the rest has no known cause. Clonal size and the V and J genes are those of that table, whereas D and trimming came from the DNA. The table for this sample lists 550,000 to 600,000 clones; about 80% of them were counted only once. Together, the top ten hold about 12% of the sample.

Here V drops 4 bases and J drops 2 bases, and the junction holds 4 bases not matched to any gene. CDR1 is given as SGDLS and CDR2 as YYNGEE, both from the germline V gene. The CDR3 contains 14 residues, cysteine and phenylalanine counted. This entry keeps only the CDR3 DNA: 42 bases, framed from base 1. Donors were healthy HIV-negative adults with no recently reported acute infections or vaccinations. Only Caucasian adults living in Nashville, Tennessee, USA were represented among the donors. In the unsorted samples, roughly 90 million PBMCs were counted, and genomic DNA was extracted using the QIAamp DNA Blood Mini kit. Blood was collected by leukapheresis, and PBMCs were isolated by Ficoll-Histopaque density gradient centrifugation and then cryopreserved in liquid nitrogen vapor phase. General study outcomes and caveats: The small number of donors limited the genetic and exposure-history diversity represented. Sampling was restricted to blood, and TCR repertoires in tissues likely differ from the TCR repertoires found in blood. Pairwise subsampling led to the expectation that sequencing depth would affect the degree of clonotype sharing among donors.

Sequencing was carried out using PBMCs. This TCR was recovered from a woman between 35 and 50 years old in good health. Some clones in this sample may be carry-over from other donors' samples. Recombination joined TRBV9 with TRBJ2-3, with 7 junctional bases fitting TRBD1. The CDR3: CASSPGTATDTQYF. At the DNA level, the sequence is TGTGCCAGCAGCCCTGGGACAGCCACAGATACGCAGTATTTT.